The 16 T cell receptor beta chains below were found in one sample sequenced in a study of PD-1 blockade in classical Hodgkin lymphoma. The table came from immunoSEQ multiplex PCR; TCRdb's copy has only in-frame clones and leaves some out. Of about 35,000 clones in the sample, around 89% are singletons; the top ten hold approximately 0.2%. The sample's time point: newly diagnosed, previously untreated cHL patient sample. Magnetic negative selection of thawed PBMCs was the method by which CD4+ T cells were purified. Sample: CD4+ T cells from blood. The receptors shown here come from a human donor with classical Hodgkin lymphoma.

This chain joins TRBV15 and TRBJ1-2; D ambiguous. CDR1 LNHNV and CDR2 YYDKDF come from the germline V gene (reference sequence). The CDR3 is 18 residues long. Deletions cut 0 bases from V and 3 bases from J, with 20 bases between. The CDR3 DNA follows: TGTGCCACCAGCAGAGAAGCCCGGCCGATCTACCAGGACTATGGCTACACCTTC. Translated: CATSREARPIYQDYGYTF.

The sample holds one count of this clone. This chain joins TRBV28 and TRBJ2-5; D is ambiguous. Germline V CDR1 and CDR2: MDHEN, SYDVKM. The V gene lost 3 bases and the J gene lost 2 bases, with 7 bases spanning the gap. This CDR3 spans 13 amino acids. The CDR3 DNA reads as TGTGCCAGCAGTTTGACGAGACAAGAGACCCAGTACTTC. It codes for CASSLTRQETQYF. The complete variable domain, with remaining parts taken from reference TRBV28 and TRBJ2-5, reads DVKVTQSSRYLVKRTGEKVFLECVQDMDHENMFWYRQDPGLGLRLIYFSYDVKMKEKGDIPEGYSVSREKKERFSLILESASTNQTSMYLCASSLTRQETQYFGPGTRLLVL.

The gene calls are TRBV5-1 and TRBJ2-2; possible D gene TRBD2, 5 bases. CDR1 is SGHRS and CDR2 is YFSETQ in the germline V gene. Trimming left V 5 bases short and J 2 bases short, with 10 bases between. The CDR3 length is 14 residues. CDR3 nucleotide sequence: TGCGCCAGCAGGGGAGAGGTTAACACCGGGGAGCTGTTTTTT. Protein: CASRGEVNTGELFF.

This clone appeared once. The chain recombines TRBV5-5 with TRBJ1-2; 10 nucleotides match TRBD1. The germline CDR1 and CDR2 sequences are SGHKS and YYEKEE (reference sequence). V lost 4 bases, J lost 3 bases, and 9 bases stayed unmatched. The CDR3 is made up of 16 amino acids. This CDR3 reads CASSVSPGTGDYGYTF. CDR3 DNA sequence: TGTGCCAGCAGCGTCTCACCCGGGACAGGGGACTATGGCTACACCTTC. The variable domain in full, with the rest retrieved from reference TRBV5-5 and TRBJ1-2, is DAGVTQSPTHLIKTRGQQVTLRCSPISGHKSVSWYQQVLGQGPQFIFQYYEKEERGRGNFPDRFSARQFPNYSSELNVNALLLGDSALYLCASSVSPGTGDYGYTFGSGTRLTVV.

The chain has TRBV5-1 and TRBJ1-4, with 9 bases identical to TRBD1. The V gene end was trimmed by 1 base and the J gene end by 8 bases; junction bases not matched to a gene: 6. CDR3 size: 15 residues. CDR1 and CDR2 from the germline V gene are SGHRS and YFSETQ. The CDR3 loop is CASSLSGQGPEKLFF. The CDR3 coding sequence is TGCGCCAGCAGCTTGTCGGGACAGGGACCCGAAAAACTGTTTTTT.

In this sample, this clone turned up a few times. This chain links TRBV19 with TRBJ2-3; a possible D gene is TRBD1 (6 bases). The length of the CDR3 is 13 residues. Germline CDR1 LNHDA, CDR2 SQIVND (reference sequence). Trimming left V 1 base short and J 6 bases short, with 8 bases between. Here the CDR3 reads CASSIGQGDTQYF. The CDR3 nucleotides are TGTGCCAGTAGTATAGGTCAGGGGGATACGCAGTATTTT.

The chain links TRBV7-2 to TRBJ1-2; possible D gene TRBD1, 6 bases. Germline V gene data show CDR1 as SGHTA and CDR2 as FQGNSA. V was trimmed by 1 base and J by 2 bases, leaving 11 bases between them. The CDR3 loop spans 15 amino acids. CDR3 bases: TGTGCCAGCAGCTTAGTGGGGGGCAGGAACTATGGCTACACCTTC. It encodes CASSLVGGRNYGYTF.

The gene calls are TRBV7-2 and TRBJ1-2, with D perhaps TRBD1 (6 bases). Per germline, CDR1 SGHTA and CDR2 FQGNSA. With 5 bases removed from V and 2 bases from J, the gap between germline ends came to 12 bases. The CDR3 length is 14 residues. The CDR3 nucleotides read TGTGCCAGCAGCCCCGACAGGTGGAACTATGGCTACACCTTC. This encodes CASSPDRWNYGYTF.

The J gene is TRBJ1-2, the V gene TRBV7-9; no definite D call. The CDR3 runs to 14 residues. Germline-derived CDR1 and CDR2 are SEHNR and FQNEAQ (reference sequence). V lost 1 base and J lost 2, with 8 bases in between. The CDR3 DNA sequence: TGTGCCAGCAGCTTAGGGGGATCAAACTATGGCTACACCTTC. Its translation: CASSLGGSNYGYTF.

This chain links TRBV19 with TRBJ1-1; D is ambiguous. Looked up from germline, CDR1 is LNHDA and CDR2 is SQIVND (reference sequence). V was clipped by 7 bases and J by 0 bases, with 9 bases between them. The CDR3 contains 13 residues. The CDR3 DNA sequence: TGTGCCAGTATGTCAGGAATGAACACTGAAGCTTTCTTT. It codes for CASMSGMNTEAFF.

V usage is TRBV7-9 and J usage is TRBJ2-5, with 7 positions matching TRBD1. From germline, CDR1 is SEHNR and CDR2 FQNEAQ (reference sequence). V shed 0 bases, J shed 4 bases, and the junction held 5 bases outside the gene matches. CDR3 length: 15 residues. CDR3 loop: CASSLALGQRETQYF. Here the CDR3 DNA reads TGTGCCAGCAGCTTAGCGCTGGGACAGAGAGAGACCCAGTACTTC. The full variable domain, in which reference TRBV7-9 and TRBJ2-5 provide the parts outside the CDR3, is DTGVSQNPRHKITKRGQNVTFRCDPISEHNRLYWYRQTLGQGPEFLTYFQNEAQLEKSRLLSDRFSAERPKGSFSTLEIQRTEQGDSAMYLCASSLALGQRETQYFGPGTRLLVL.

The V gene is TRBV10-1, the J gene TRBJ1-5; D gene ambiguous. Germline-derived CDR1 and CDR2 are WNHNN and SYGVQD (reference sequence). The ends were cut back, 0 bases at V and 4 bases at J, with 13 bases in the middle. The CDR3 length is 16 residues. The DNA for the CDR3 is TGCGCCAGCAGTGAGTCTCTTCTGGCAGCAAATCAGCCCCAGCATTTT. Translated, it gives CASSESLLAANQPQHF.

This chain connects TRBV7-9 to TRBJ2-2; 7 bases are a match to TRBD1. Trimming at V came to 4 bases and at J to 2 bases, leaving 10 bases not matched to a gene. The CDR3 has 17 amino acids. Germline V lookup: CDR1 SEHNR, CDR2 FQNEAQ (reference sequence). CDR3 DNA sequence: TGTGCCAGCAGCTCCTCCGAGGGACAGCATAACACCGGGGAGCTGTTTTTT. The encoded protein is CASSSSEGQHNTGELFF. Variable domain in full (rest from reference TRBV7-9 and TRBJ2-2): DTGVSQNPRHKITKRGQNVTFRCDPISEHNRLYWYRQTLGQGPEFLTYFQNEAQLEKSRLLSDRFSAERPKGSFSTLEIQRTEQGDSAMYLCASSSSEGQHNTGELFFGEGSRLTVL.

The sample holds one count of this clone. The chain joins TRBV7-9 to TRBJ1-2, with D uncertain. Germline CDR1 reads SEHNR; CDR2 reads FQNEAQ (reference sequence). Trimming removed 7 bases from V and 7 bases from J, with 16 bases in between. This CDR3 region has 13 residues. CDR3 residues: CASTTDFGRGYTF. The CDR3, as DNA: TGTGCCAGCACCACGGATTTCGGACGTGGCTACACCTTC.

The rearrangement joins TRBV7-2 to TRBJ2-1; a weak D match, TRBD1 (6 bases). CDR1 and CDR2 from the germline V gene are SGHTA and FQGNSA. The CDR3 runs to 15 residues. V lost 0 bases, J lost 4 bases, and 10 bases lay in between. The CDR3 spells CASSLAGAGYNEQFF. CDR3 in DNA: TGTGCCAGCAGCTTAGCGGGGGCCGGTTACAATGAGCAGTTCTTC.

The V and J genes are TRBV29-1 and TRBJ1-3; no clear D gene. The CDR3 runs 12 residues. Germline lookup yields CDR1 SQVTM and CDR2 ANQGSEA. V was shortened by 4 bases and J by 7 bases, with 11 bases between the two germline ends. CDR3 DNA: TGCAGCGTTGGTACCGAAGGGAACACCATATATTTT. Amino acid sequence: CSVGTEGNTIYF. The variable domain in full, completed from reference TRBV29-1 and TRBJ1-3, reads SAVISQKPSRDICQRGTSLTIQCQVDSQVTMMFWYRQQPGQSLTLIATANQGSEATYESGFVIDKFPISRPNLTFSTLTVSNMSPEDSSIYLCSVGTEGNTIYFGEGSWLTVV.